These T cell receptor beta chains were read from a single sample in a study of blood T cell repertoires in COVID-19. Produced via immunoSEQ multiplex PCR; TCRdb's table is partial and in-frame only. This sample has approximately 77,000 clones, with 80% found just once. Sequenced: peripheral blood. All receptors come from a woman in her seventies with acute or convalescent COVID-19. Each CDR3 is given with its conserved first and last residue. The D gene is left open where the match is weak. Some rows have no size entry. The others give once, few or many, or a class for an expanded clone.

CDR3 DNA	CDR3 protein	D gene	J gene	clone size	V gene
TGTGCCAGTAAACATCCTTCTAACTATGGCTACACCTTC	CASKHPSNYGYTF	-	TRBJ1-2	once	TRBV19
TGTGCCAGCAGTACAGGGATTAGCACAGATACGCAGTATTTT	CASSTGISTDTQYF	-	TRBJ2-3	-	TRBV2
TGTGCCAGCAGGGTGGGACTAGCGGGGCCCACGAATACGCAGTATTTT	CASRVGLAGPTNTQYF	TRBD2	TRBJ2-3	few	TRBV2
TGTGCCAGCAGCTTATCTCCCAAAAACATTCAGTACTTC	CASSLSPKNIQYF	-	TRBJ2-4	-	TRBV11-2
TGTGCCAGCAGCCAAGATAAACTTTACAATGAGCAGTTCTTC	CASSQDKLYNEQFF	-	TRBJ2-1	-	TRBV3-1/TRBV3-2
TGTGCCAGCAGCTTGACGGTTTCCTACGAGCAGTACTTC	CASSLTVSYEQYF	-	TRBJ2-7	few	TRBV5-4
TGTGCCAGCAGTTTGACAGCAAATAGGGGTTATGGCTACACCTTC	CASSLTANRGYGYTF	-	TRBJ1-2	-	TRBV27
TGTGCCATCAGTGAGCCGGGACAGGGCAACTATGGCTACACCTTC	CAISEPGQGNYGYTF	TRBD1	TRBJ1-2	-	TRBV10-3
TGTGCCAGCAGCTTAGAGGGTGGGACTAGCGGCAATGAGCAGTTCTTC	CASSLEGGTSGNEQFF	TRBD2	TRBJ2-1	-	TRBV7-9
TGTGCCAGCAGTGTGGCGGGATATGGCTACACCTTC	CASSVAGYGYTF	-	TRBJ1-2	-	TRBV2
TGTGCCAGCAAGACTAGCGGAAACACAGATACGCAGTATTTT	CASKTSGNTDTQYF	TRBD2	TRBJ2-3	-	TRBV7-3
TGTGCCAGCAGCCTATACAGGGGGCGCGAGAGTGGCTACACCTTC	CASSLYRGRESGYTF	TRBD1	TRBJ1-2	-	TRBV16
TGTGCCAGCGCTAGGGAAGGGGACACTGAAGCTTTCTTT	CASAREGDTEAFF	-	TRBJ1-1	-	TRBV6-5
TGTGCCAGCAGTTTAATAGGGACACAGACTAATTCACCCCTCCACTTT	CASSLIGTQTNSPLHF	-	TRBJ1-6	-	TRBV27
TGCGCCAGCAGCTTACTAGCGGGGGGCACAGATACGCAGTATTTT	CASSLLAGGTDTQYF	TRBD2	TRBJ2-3	-	TRBV5-1
TGTGCCAGCAGCCCTCTGGGAGGGGCGGTCGAGCAGTACTTC	CASSPLGGAVEQYF	TRBD2	TRBJ2-7	-	TRBV5-6
TGTGCCAGCAGTTTACGACCAGGACTAGCGGGATCCACAGATACGCAGTATTTT	CASSLRPGLAGSTDTQYF	TRBD2	TRBJ2-3	-	TRBV27